This T cell receptor (beta chain) was recovered during a study of CD8+CD57+ T cells in acquired aplastic anemia. In the study overall: Sorted CD4+ and CD8+ cells yielded roughly 3.5 ug of DNA on average. Overall study findings and caveats: Patients were compared with controls for CD8+ Simpson's diversity, and no significant difference emerged. Twenty-nine CD8+ CDR3 sequences were shared between patients and controls.

Only patients with CD8+CD57+ cell expansion on flow cytometry were chosen for sequencing. Patients uniformly had severe acquired aplastic anemia. With regard to this clonotype: The antigen is unknown.

Genomic DNA, the template, was used for profiling of the TCR beta VDJ and CDR3. TCRdb re-called the reads through MiXCR, storing one row per CDR3 protein. Here the sample spans more than 150,000 distinct CDR3 sequences, roughly 50% being singletons. The CDR3 is 15 amino acids. Trimming took off 0 bases at V and 4 bases at J, with 13 bases between the two ends. Germline V gene data show CDR1 as SGHVS and CDR2 as FQNEAQ. Sequencing was performed on sorted CD4+, CD8+, or CD8+CD57+ T cells (not recorded which) from PBMCs. The rearrangement uses TRBV7-8 and TRBJ2-7; D gene unclear. This receptor was identified in a human donor with aplastic anemia. The CDR3 is CASSLALGFRYEQYF. Written as DNA, the CDR3 is TGTGCCAGCAGCTTAGCGTTGGGATTTCGGTACGAGCAGTACTTC.